The sequence of this T cell receptor (beta chain) was determined in a study of T cell repertoires in cytomegalovirus infection. For the study at large: In the study, CMV epitopes included recently identified HLA-C-restricted and well-studied HLA-B-restricted ones. Study-wide findings and caveats: Within the response measured ex vivo, HLA-C-restricted CMV-specific TCR beta clonotypes were dominant.

MiXCR, applied by TCRdb to the reads, yields one record per CDR3 protein. The sample holds roughly 500,000 distinct CDR3 sequences, roughly a third seen once. Germline-derived CDR1 and CDR2 are MNHNS and SASEGT. The V gene lost 5 bases and the J gene lost 0 bases, with 16 bases spanning the gap. CDR3 size: 16 residues. Note on this clonotype: The antigen is not known.

The source material was cultured PBMCs, sampled from culture after CMV antigen stimulation. This receptor was obtained from a human donor in good health (CMV status not recorded). Some clones in this sample may be carry-over from other donors' samples. The rearrangement links TRBV6-1 to TRBJ2-5; perhaps TRBD1 as D (6 bases). This chain's CDR3 is CASSLTRGHYQETQYF. The DNA for the CDR3 is TGTGCCAGCAGTTTAACCAGGGGACACTACCAAGAGACCCAGTACTTC.